The rows below give T cell receptor beta chains drawn from one sample of a study of beta chain features in type 1 diabetes. The table came from immunoSEQ multiplex PCR; TCRdb's copy has only in-frame clones and leaves some out. The table includes around 300,000 clones, 11% detected once. Sequenced material: naive CD4+ T cells from blood. These receptors came from a woman younger than 45 in good health. Both conserved end residues are part of each CDR3. A D gene is named only where the DNA matches it firmly. Clone size appears in some rows only: once, few, many, or a class for an expanded clone.

>once|TRBJ1-2|TRBD1|TRBV10-3
CAISEGQGALVYGYTF
TGTGCCATCAGTGAGGGGCAGGGGGCATTGGTCTATGGCTACACCTTC
>NA|TRBJ2-7|NA|TRBV27
CASSPTRQDYEQYF
TGTGCCAGCAGCCCCACGAGACAGGACTACGAGCAGTACTTC
>few|TRBJ2-5|TRBD1|TRBV29-1
CSVTGGETQYF
TGCAGCGTTACAGGGGGGGAGACCCAGTACTTC
>NA|TRBJ1-2|NA|TRBV7-2
CASSLRLGAEYGYTF
TGTGCCAGCAGCTTACGACTGGGGGCAGAGTATGGCTACACCTTC
>few|TRBJ2-5|TRBD2|TRBV28
CASSLRLAAYQETQYF
TGTGCCAGCAGTTTACGACTAGCGGCGTACCAAGAGACCCAGTACTTC
>few|TRBJ1-4|NA|TRBV9
CASSASEGVVGNEKLFF
TGTGCCAGCAGCGCGTCCGAGGGGGTAGTGGGGAATGAAAAACTGTTTTTT
>few|TRBJ2-3|NA|TRBV15
CATSRGLTVNGTQYF
TGTGCCACCAGCAGAGGGCTGACTGTCAATGGTACGCAGTATTTT
>NA|TRBJ2-7|NA|TRBV18
CASSGGGLPYEQYF
TGTGCCAGCTCGGGAGGGGGACTTCCCTACGAGCAGTACTTC
>NA|TRBJ1-4|NA|TRBV28
CASIGGSGREKLFF
TGTGCCAGCATCGGGGGTTCCGGGCGGGAAAAACTGTTTTTT
>few|TRBJ2-1|TRBD2|TRBV7-3
CASSLQPGLAGRYEQFF
TGTGCCAGCAGCCTCCAGCCGGGACTAGCGGGACGCTATGAGCAGTTCTTC
>NA|TRBJ2-3|NA|TRBV5-4
CASSSPPLSGTDTQYF
TGTGCCAGCAGCTCCCCGCCCCTGAGCGGGACAGATACGCAGTATTTT
>few|TRBJ1-1|TRBD1|TRBV6-6
CASAVFNRGPNTEAFF
TGTGCCAGCGCTGTCTTTAACAGGGGGCCTAACACTGAAGCTTTCTTT
>few|TRBJ2-7|NA|TRBV30
CAWSAQVQQYF
TGTGCCTGGAGTGCGCAGGTTCAGCAGTACTTC
>few|TRBJ1-3|NA|TRBV29-1
CSVEGHRNTIYF
TGCAGCGTTGAAGGACACAGAAACACCATATATTTT
>NA|TRBJ2-2|TRBD2|TRBV18
CASSPPGLAGGLNTGELFF
TGTGCCAGCTCACCACCGGGACTAGCGGGAGGCCTAAACACCGGGGAGCTGTTTTTT
>NA|TRBJ2-1|TRBD2|TRBV10-3
CAISAGLSDEQFF
TGTGCCATCAGTGCGGGACTATCGGATGAGCAGTTCTTC
>NA|TRBJ2-1|NA|TRBV18
CASSPQPTYNEQFF
TGTGCCAGCTCACCACAACCCACTTACAATGAGCAGTTCTTC
>NA|TRBJ2-1|TRBD2|TRBV5-1
CASSVGLAGSYNEQFF
TGCGCCAGCAGCGTGGGACTAGCGGGCTCCTACAATGAGCAGTTCTTC
>NA|TRBJ2-1|TRBD2|TRBV19
CASRSSGRADREQFF
TGTGCCAGTAGGTCGAGCGGGAGGGCCGATCGTGAGCAGTTCTTC
>once|TRBJ2-1|NA|TRBV7-2
CASSLAEEGLGGSEEQFF
TGTGCCAGCAGCTTAGCGGAAGAGGGCCTAGGGGGTAGTGAGGAGCAGTTCTTC
>few|TRBJ2-7|TRBD2|TRBV7-2
CASSPSGTLYEQYF
TGTGCCAGCAGCCCGAGCGGGACGCTCTACGAGCAGTACTTC
>few|TRBJ2-7|TRBD2|TRBV4-3
CASSQELAGGFYEQYF
TGCGCCAGCAGCCAGGAACTAGCGGGAGGATTCTACGAGCAGTACTTC
>few|TRBJ2-7|NA|TRBV18
CASSRLQGSQSYEQYF
TGTGCCAGCTCACGATTACAGGGTAGCCAGTCCTACGAGCAGTACTTC
>once|TRBJ2-1|TRBD2|TRBV5-4
CASSLAGTSGSSYNEQFF
TGTGCCAGCAGCTTGGCCGGGACTAGCGGCAGCTCCTACAATGAGCAGTTCTTC
>few|TRBJ2-3|TRBD1|TRBV7-9
CASSTGTELVSTQYF
TGTGCCAGCAGTACCGGGACAGAACTCGTGTCCACGCAGTATTTT
>few|TRBJ2-7|NA|TRBV30
CAWSVKTVPHYEQYF
TGTGCCTGGAGTGTAAAGACAGTTCCTCACTACGAGCAGTACTTC
>NA|TRBJ1-2|TRBD1|TRBV14
CASSQRTGWGGYTF
TGTGCCAGCAGCCAACGGACAGGTTGGGGTGGCTACACCTTC
>NA|TRBJ2-7|TRBD1|TRBV4-3
CASSQGSQTGSLDEQYF
TGCGCCAGCAGCCAAGGATCGCAGACAGGGAGTCTGGACGAGCAGTACTTC
>NA|TRBJ1-2|TRBD1|TRBV18
CASSPPLGGTGGGNYGYTF
TGTGCCAGCTCACCACCGCTTGGAGGGACAGGGGGTGGTAACTATGGCTACACCTTC